This TCR beta chain was recorded in a study of breast tumors, draining lymph nodes, adjacent tissues. Between the trimmed V and J ends, which lost 3 bases and 15 bases, there was a span of 21 bases. CDR3 length equals 14 residues. As concerns this clonotype: The antigen remains undetermined.

In TCRdb, the multiplex PCR reads were re-called with MiXCR into one record per CDR3 protein. Here the sample spans over 200,000 distinct CDR3 sequences, 32% being singletons. Overall study findings and caveats: Tumor repertoires ranked between lymph nodes and nontumor tissue in diversity, with V and J gene preferences. Tumor T cell lymph node origin was a supported hypothesis, not proven. Luminal-like breast cancer showed significantly greater tumor-nontumor repertoire similarity than basal-like breast cancer did.

The lymph nodes were axillary draining lymph nodes from breast cancer patients. This sequence was found in a female donor with breast cancer. Some clones in this sample may be carry-over from other donors' samples. Sequencing used axillary lymph node tissue. The rearrangement links TRBV12-3 or TRBV12-4 to TRBJ2-1; D may be TRBD1 or TRBD2 (6 bases each). For the CDR3, the DNA is TGTGCCAGCAGTTTTGGAGCCGGGGGCCAATTCCCGTTCTTC. Amino acids: CASSFGAGGQFPFF.